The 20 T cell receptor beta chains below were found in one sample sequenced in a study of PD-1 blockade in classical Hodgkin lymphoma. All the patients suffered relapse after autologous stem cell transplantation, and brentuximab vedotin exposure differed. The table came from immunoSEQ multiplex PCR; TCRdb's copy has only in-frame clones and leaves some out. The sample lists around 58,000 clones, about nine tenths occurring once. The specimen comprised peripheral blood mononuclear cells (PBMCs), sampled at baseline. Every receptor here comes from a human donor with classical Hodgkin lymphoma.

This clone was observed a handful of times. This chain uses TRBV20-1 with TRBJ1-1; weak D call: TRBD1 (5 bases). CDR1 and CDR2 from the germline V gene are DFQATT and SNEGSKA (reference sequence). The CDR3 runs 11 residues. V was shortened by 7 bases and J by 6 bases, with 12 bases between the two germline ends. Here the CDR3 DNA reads TGCAGTGGGGGGGGATTCGCTGAAGCTTTCTTT. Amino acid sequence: CSGGGFAEAFF.

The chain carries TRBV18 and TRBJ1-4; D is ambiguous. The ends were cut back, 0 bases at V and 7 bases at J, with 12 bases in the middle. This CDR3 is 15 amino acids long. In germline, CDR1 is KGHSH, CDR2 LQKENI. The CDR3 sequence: CASSPPGRVGEKLFF. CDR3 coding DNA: TGTGCCAGCTCACCACCGGGGAGGGTTGGTGAAAAACTGTTTTTT.

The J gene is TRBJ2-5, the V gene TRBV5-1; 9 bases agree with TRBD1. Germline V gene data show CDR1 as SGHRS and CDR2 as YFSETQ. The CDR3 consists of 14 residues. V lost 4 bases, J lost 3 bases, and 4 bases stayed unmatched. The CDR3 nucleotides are TGCGCCAGCAGCCCTGGGACAGGGAAAGAGACCCAGTACTTC. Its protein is CASSPGTGKETQYF.

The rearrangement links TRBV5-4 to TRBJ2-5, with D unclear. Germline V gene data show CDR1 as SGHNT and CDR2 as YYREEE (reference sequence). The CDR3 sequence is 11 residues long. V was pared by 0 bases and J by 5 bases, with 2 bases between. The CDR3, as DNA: TGTGCCAGCAGCTTGGAGGAGACCCAGTACTTC. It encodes CASSLEETQYF.

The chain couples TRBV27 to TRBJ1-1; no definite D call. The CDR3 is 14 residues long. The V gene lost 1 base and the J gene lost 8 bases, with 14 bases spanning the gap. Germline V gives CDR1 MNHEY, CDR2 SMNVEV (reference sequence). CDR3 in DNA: TGTGCCAGCAGTTTATTAGTTTCATCCCACGAAGCTTTCTTT. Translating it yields CASSLLVSSHEAFF.

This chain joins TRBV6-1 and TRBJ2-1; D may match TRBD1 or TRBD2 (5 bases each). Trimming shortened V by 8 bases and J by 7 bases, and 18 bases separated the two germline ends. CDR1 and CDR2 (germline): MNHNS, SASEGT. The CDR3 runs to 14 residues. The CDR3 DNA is TGTGCCAGCCTGGGGGAGAAGGCAGGGAATGAGCAGTTCTTC. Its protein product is CASLGEKAGNEQFF.

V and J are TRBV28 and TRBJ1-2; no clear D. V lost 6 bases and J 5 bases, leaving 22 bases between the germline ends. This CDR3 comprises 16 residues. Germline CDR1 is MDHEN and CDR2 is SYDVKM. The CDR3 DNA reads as TGTGCCAGCAGCCGGAACAGAGCCCTTGGATGGTATGGCTACACCTTC. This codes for CASSRNRALGWYGYTF.

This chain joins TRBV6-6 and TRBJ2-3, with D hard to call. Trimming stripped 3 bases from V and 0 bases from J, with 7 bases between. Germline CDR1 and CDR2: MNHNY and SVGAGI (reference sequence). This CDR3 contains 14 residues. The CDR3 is CASSYSSSTDTQYF. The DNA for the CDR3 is TGTGCCAGCAGTTATTCCTCTAGCACAGATACGCAGTATTTT.

The CDR3 here is CASSEVVGANTGELFF. CDR3 sequence (DNA): TGTGCCAGCAGTGAAGTGGTGGGCGCGAACACCGGGGAGCTGTTTTTT. This chain connects TRBV2 to TRBJ2-2, with D hard to call. Trimming took off 1 base at V and 0 bases at J, with 9 bases between the two ends. The CDR3 is made up of 16 amino acids. The V gene's germline CDR1 is SNHLY and CDR2 FYNNEI. The full variable domain, with the rest looked up from reference TRBV2 and TRBJ2-2, is EPEVTQTPSHQVTQMGQEVILRCVPISNHLYFYWYRQILGQKVEFLVSFYNNEISEKSEIFDDQFSVERPDGSNFTLKIRSTKLEDSAMYFCASSEVVGANTGELFFGEGSRLTVL.

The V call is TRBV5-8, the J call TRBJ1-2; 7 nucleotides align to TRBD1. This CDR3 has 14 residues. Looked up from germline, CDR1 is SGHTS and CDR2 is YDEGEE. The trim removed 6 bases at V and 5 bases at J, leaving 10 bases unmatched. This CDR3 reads CASTFRQGGYGYTF. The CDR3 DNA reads TGTGCCAGCACCTTCCGACAGGGTGGGTATGGCTACACCTTC.

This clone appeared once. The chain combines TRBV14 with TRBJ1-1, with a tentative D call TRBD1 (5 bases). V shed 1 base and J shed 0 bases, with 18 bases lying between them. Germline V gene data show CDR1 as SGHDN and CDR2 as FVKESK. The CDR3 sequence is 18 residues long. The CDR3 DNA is TGTGCCAGCAGCCAAGGTAGCCCGGGAGGGACCATGAACACTGAAGCTTTCTTT. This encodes CASSQGSPGGTMNTEAFF.

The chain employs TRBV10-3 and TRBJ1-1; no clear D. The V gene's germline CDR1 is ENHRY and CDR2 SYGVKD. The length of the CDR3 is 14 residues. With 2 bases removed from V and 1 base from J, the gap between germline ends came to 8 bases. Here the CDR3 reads CAISEGRGNTEAFF. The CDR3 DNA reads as TGTGCCATCAGTGAGGGACGTGGGAACACTGAAGCTTTCTTT.

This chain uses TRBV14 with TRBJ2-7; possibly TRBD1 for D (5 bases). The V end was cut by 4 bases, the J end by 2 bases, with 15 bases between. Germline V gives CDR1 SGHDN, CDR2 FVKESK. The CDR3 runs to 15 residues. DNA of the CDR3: TGTGCCAGCAGCCTAAGACAGAATTTACCCTACGAGCAGTACTTC. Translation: CASSLRQNLPYEQYF.

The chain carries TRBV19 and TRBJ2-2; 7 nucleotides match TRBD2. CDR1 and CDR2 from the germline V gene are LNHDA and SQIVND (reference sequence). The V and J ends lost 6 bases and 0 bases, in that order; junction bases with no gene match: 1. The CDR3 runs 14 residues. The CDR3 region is CASRTSPNTGELFF. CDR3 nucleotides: TGTGCCAGTAGGACTAGCCCGAACACCGGGGAGCTGTTTTTT.

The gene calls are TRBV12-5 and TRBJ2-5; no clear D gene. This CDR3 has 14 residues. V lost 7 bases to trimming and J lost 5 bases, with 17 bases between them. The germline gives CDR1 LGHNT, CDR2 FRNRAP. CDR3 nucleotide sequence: TGTGCTAGTGCTCTCAGTCCGGGTTCGGAGACCCAGTACTTC. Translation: CASALSPGSETQYF.

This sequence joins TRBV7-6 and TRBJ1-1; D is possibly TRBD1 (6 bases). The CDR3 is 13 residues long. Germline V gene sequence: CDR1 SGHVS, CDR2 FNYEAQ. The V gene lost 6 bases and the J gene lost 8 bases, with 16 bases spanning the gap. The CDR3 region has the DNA TGTGCCAGCAGTCCAACTTACACAGGGGAAGCTTTCTTT. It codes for CASSPTYTGEAFF. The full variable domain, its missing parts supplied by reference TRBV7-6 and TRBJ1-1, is GAGVSQSPRYKVTKRGQDVALRCDPISGHVSLYWYRQALGQGPEFLTYFNYEAQQDKSGLPNDRFSAERPEGSISTLTIQRTEQRDSAMYRCASSPTYTGEAFFGQGTRLTVV.

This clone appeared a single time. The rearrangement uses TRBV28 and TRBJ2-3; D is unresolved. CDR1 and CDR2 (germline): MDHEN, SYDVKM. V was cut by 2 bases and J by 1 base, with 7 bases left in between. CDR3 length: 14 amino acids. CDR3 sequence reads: CASSLPLRTDTQYF. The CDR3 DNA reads TGTGCCAGCAGTTTACCACTTCGCACAGATACGCAGTATTTT. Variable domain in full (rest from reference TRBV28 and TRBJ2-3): DVKVTQSSRYLVKRTGEKVFLECVQDMDHENMFWYRQDPGLGLRLIYFSYDVKMKEKGDIPEGYSVSREKKERFSLILESASTNQTSMYLCASSLPLRTDTQYFGPGTRLTVL.

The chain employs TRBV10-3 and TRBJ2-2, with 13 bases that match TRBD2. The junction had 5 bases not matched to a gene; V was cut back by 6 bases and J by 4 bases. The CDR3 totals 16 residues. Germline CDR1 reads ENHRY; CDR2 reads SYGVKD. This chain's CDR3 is CAISRTSGGATGELFF. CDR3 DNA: TGTGCCATCAGCCGGACTAGCGGGGGCGCCACCGGGGAGCTGTTTTTT.

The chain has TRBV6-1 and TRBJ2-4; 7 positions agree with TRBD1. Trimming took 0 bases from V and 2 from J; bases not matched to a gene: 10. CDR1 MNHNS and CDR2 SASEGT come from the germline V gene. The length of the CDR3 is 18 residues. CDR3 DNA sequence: TGTGCCAGCAGTGAAGCGAGACAGGGATTAGGGTCCAAAAACATTCAGTACTTC. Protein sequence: CASSEARQGLGSKNIQYF.

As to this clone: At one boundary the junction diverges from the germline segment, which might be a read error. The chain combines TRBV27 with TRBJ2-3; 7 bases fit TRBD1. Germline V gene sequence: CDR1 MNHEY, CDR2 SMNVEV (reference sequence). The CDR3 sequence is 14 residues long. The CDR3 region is CASSPSPRRGQDIF. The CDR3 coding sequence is TGTGCCAGCAGTCCAAGCCCCCGCCGAGGACAGGACATTTTT.